The clone carrying this TCR beta chain showed up many times. What it recognizes is unknown. Germline CDR1 reads SGHRS; CDR2 reads YFSETQ. Germline trimming cut 0 bases from V and 3 bases from J; bases unmatched to any gene: 4. The CDR3 spans 16 residues. This related bone marrow graft donor gave peripheral blood on the day of marrow donation. The assay was immunoSEQ multiplex PCR, and TCRdb's table has in-frame clones only and misses some. Captured here are around 34,000 clones, none seen once; the top ten comprise approximately 6.7%. The data stem from a study of T cells after posttransplantation cyclophosphamide. Study-level findings and limits: Donor CD8+ memory clones often dominated recipient blood repertoires at later times. TRB clonality was highly associated with recipient CMV seropositivity and reactivation. Skin or GI-infiltrating T cells shared few TRB sequences with blood.

The source material was PBMCs. The sequence was obtained from a woman aged 45-59 years in good health and a related stem cell transplant donor. The chain joins TRBV5-1 to TRBJ2-1, with TRBD2 matching over 9 bases. CDR3 sequence reads: CASSLGGGRDYNEQFF. The DNA for the CDR3 is TGCGCCAGCAGCTTGGGAGGCGGGAGGGACTACAATGAGCAGTTCTTC.